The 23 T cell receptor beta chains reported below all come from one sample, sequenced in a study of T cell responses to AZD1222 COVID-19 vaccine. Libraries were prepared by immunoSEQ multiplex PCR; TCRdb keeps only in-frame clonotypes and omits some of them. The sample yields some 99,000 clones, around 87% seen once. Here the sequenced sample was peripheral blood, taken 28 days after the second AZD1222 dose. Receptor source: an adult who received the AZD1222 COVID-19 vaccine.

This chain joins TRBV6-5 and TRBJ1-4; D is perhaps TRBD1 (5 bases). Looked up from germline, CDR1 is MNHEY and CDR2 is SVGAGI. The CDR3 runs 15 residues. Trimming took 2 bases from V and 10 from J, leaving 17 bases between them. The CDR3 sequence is CASSYASGYEVKLFF. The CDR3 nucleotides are TGTGCCAGCAGTTACGCATCAGGGTACGAGGTAAAACTGTTTTTT.

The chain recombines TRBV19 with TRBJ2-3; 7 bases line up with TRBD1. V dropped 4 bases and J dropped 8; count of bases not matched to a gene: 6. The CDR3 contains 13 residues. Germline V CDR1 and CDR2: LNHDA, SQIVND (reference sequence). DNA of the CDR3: TGTGCCAGTAGTACCTCAGGGGGTGTTACGCAGTATTTT. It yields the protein CASSTSGGVTQYF.

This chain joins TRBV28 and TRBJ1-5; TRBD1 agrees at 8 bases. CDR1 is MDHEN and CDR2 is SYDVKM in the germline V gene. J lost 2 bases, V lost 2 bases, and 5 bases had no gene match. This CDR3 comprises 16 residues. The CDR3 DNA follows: TGTGCCAGCAGTTTAACAGGGGGGTATGGCAATCAGCCCCAGCATTTT. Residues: CASSLTGGYGNQPQHF. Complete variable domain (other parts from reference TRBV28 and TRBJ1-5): DVKVTQSSRYLVKRTGEKVFLECVQDMDHENMFWYRQDPGLGLRLIYFSYDVKMKEKGDIPEGYSVSREKKERFSLILESASTNQTSMYLCASSLTGGYGNQPQHFGDGTRLSIL.

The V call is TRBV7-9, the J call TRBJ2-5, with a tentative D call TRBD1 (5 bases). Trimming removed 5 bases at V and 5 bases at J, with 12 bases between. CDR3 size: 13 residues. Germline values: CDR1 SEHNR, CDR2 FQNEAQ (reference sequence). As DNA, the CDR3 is TGTGCCAGCAGCCCCGAATACAGGGAGACCCAGTACTTC. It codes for CASSPEYRETQYF.

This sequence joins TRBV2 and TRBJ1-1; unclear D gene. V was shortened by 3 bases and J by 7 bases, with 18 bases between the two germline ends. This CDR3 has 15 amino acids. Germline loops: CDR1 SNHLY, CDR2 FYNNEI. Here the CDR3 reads CASSDTDPTSSEAFF. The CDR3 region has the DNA TGTGCCAGCAGTGACACCGACCCCACCTCCAGTGAAGCTTTCTTT.

CDR3: CASSPNRGHEQYF. In nucleotides, the CDR3 is TGTGCCAGCTCACCAAACAGGGGTCACGAGCAGTACTTC. The chain employs TRBV18 and TRBJ2-7, with 7 bases matching TRBD1. The CDR3 covers 13 residues. CDR1 is KGHSH and CDR2 is LQKENI in the germline V gene. Unmatched junction bases numbered 3, after V lost 2 bases and J lost 5 bases.

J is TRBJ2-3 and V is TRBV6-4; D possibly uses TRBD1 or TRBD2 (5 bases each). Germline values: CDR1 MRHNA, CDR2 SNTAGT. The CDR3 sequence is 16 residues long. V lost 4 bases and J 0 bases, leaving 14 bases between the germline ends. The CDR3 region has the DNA TGTGCCAGCAGTGTGGGGACGGTTTCTAGCACAGATACGCAGTATTTT. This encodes CASSVGTVSSTDTQYF.

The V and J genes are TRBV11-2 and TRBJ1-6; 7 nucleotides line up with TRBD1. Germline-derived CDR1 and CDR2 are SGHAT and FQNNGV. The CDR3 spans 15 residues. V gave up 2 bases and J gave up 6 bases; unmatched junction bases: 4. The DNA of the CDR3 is TGTGCCAGCAGCTTACGGACAGGATTTAATTCACCCCTCCACTTT. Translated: CASSLRTGFNSPLHF.

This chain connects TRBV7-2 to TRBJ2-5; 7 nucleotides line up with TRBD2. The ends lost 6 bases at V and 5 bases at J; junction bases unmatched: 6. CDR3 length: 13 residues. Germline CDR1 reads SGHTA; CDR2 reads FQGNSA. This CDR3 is CASRYPGGETQYF. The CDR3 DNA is TGTGCCAGCAGATATCCCGGGGGGGAGACCCAGTACTTC.

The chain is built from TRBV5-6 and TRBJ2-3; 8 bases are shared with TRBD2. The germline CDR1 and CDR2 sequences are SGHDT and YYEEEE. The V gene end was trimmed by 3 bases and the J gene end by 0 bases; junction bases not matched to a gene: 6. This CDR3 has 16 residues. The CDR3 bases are TGTGCCAGCAGCTCCCTAGCGGGCCTTAGCACAGATACGCAGTATTTT. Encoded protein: CASSSLAGLSTDTQYF.

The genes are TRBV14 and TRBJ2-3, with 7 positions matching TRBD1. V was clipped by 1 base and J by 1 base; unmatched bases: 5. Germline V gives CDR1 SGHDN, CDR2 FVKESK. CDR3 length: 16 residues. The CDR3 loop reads CASSQVWGTGTDTQYF. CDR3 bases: TGTGCCAGCAGCCAAGTGTGGGGGACAGGCACAGATACGCAGTATTTT.

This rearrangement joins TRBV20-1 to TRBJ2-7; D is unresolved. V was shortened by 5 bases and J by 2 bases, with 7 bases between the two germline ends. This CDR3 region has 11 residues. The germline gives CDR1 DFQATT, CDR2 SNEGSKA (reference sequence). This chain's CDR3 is CSASDTYEQYF. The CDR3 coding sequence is TGCAGTGCTTCTGACACCTACGAGCAGTACTTC.

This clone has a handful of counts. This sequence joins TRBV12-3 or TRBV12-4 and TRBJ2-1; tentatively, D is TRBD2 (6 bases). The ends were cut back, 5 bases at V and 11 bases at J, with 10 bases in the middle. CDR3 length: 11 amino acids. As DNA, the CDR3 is TGTGCCAGCAGTATAGGAGGGAAGCAGTTCTTC. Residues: CASSIGGKQFF.

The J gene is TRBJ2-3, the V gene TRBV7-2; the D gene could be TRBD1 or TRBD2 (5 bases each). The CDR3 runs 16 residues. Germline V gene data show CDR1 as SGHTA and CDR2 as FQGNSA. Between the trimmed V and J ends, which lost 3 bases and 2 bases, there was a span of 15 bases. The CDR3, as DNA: TGTGCCAGCAGCTTGGTGAAAGGGACCTTCACAGATACGCAGTATTTT. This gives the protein CASSLVKGTFTDTQYF.

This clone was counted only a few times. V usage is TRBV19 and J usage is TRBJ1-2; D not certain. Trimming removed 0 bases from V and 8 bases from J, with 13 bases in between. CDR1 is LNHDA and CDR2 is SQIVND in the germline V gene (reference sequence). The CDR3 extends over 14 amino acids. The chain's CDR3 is CASSIDWRTGGYTF. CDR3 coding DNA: TGTGCCAGTAGTATAGATTGGCGCACGGGAGGCTACACCTTC. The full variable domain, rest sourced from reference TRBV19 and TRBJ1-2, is DGGITQSPKYLFRKEGQNVTLSCEQNLNHDAMYWYRQDPGQGLRLIYYSQIVNDFQKGDIAEGYSVSREKKESFPLTVTSAQKNPTAFYLCASSIDWRTGGYTFGSGTRLTVV.

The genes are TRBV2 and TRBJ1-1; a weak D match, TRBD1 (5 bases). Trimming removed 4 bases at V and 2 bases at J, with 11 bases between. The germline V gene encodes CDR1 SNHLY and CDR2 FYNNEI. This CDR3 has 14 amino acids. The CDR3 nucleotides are TGTGCCAGCAGTGGGGGCAGCCAAAACACTGAAGCTTTCTTT. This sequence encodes CASSGGSQNTEAFF.

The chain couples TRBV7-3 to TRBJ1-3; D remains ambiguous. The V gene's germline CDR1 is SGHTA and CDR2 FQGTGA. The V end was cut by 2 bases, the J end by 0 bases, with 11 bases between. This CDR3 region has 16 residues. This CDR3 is CASSLGPSSSGNTIYF. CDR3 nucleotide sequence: TGTGCCAGCAGCTTAGGCCCATCGAGCTCTGGAAACACCATATATTTT. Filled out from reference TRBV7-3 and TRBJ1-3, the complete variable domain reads GAGVSQTPSNKVTEKGKYVELRCDPISGHTALYWYRQSLGQGPEFLIYFQGTGAADDSGLPNDRFFAVRPEGSVSTLKIQRTERGDSAVYLCASSLGPSSSGNTIYFGEGSWLTVV.

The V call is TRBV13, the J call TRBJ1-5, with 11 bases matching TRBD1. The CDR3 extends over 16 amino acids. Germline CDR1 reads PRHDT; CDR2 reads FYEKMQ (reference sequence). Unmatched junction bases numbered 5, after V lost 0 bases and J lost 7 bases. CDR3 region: CASSLGRGQGVQPQHF. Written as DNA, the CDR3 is TGTGCCAGCAGCTTAGGCCGGGGACAGGGGGTCCAGCCCCAGCATTTT.

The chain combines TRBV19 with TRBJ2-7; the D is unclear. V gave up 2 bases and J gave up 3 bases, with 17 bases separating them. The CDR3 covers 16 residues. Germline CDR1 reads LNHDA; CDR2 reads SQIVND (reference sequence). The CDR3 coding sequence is TGTGCCAGTAGTATAAACGTAGCCCCGGCGAACTACGAGCAGTACTTC. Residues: CASSINVAPANYEQYF.

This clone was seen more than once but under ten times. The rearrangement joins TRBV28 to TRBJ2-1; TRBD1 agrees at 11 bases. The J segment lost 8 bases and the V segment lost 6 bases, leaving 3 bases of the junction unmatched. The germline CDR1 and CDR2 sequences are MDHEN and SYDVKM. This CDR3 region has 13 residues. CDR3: CASSRTGGYEQFF. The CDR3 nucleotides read TGTGCCAGCAGCCGGACAGGGGGCTATGAGCAGTTCTTC. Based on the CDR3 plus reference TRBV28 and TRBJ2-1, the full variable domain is DVKVTQSSRYLVKRTGEKVFLECVQDMDHENMFWYRQDPGLGLRLIYFSYDVKMKEKGDIPEGYSVSREKKERFSLILESASTNQTSMYLCASSRTGGYEQFFGPGTRLTVL.

The CDR3: CASRRVGQTNSPLHF. The CDR3 region has the DNA TGTGCCAGCAGGCGGGTCGGACAGACCAATTCACCCCTCCACTTT. The chain has TRBV5-5 and TRBJ1-6, with a possible D match to TRBD1 (6 bases). The V end was cut by 5 bases, the J end by 7 bases, with 16 bases between. The CDR3 is 15 amino acids. CDR1 is SGHKS, CDR2 YYEKEE, per germline (reference sequence).

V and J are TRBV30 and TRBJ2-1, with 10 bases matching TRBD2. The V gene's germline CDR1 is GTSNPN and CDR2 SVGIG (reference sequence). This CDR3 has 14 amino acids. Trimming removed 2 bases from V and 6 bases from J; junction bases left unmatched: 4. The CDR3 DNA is TGTGCCTGGAGTTCAAGCGGGGGGGCCAATGAGCAGTTCTTC. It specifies CAWSSSGGANEQFF. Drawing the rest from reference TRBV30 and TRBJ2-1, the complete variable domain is SQTIHQWPATLVQPVGSPLSLECTVEGTSNPNLYWYRQAAGRGLQLLFYSVGIGQISSEVPQNLSASRPQDRQFILSSKKLLLSDSGFYLCAWSSSGGANEQFFGPGTRLTVL.

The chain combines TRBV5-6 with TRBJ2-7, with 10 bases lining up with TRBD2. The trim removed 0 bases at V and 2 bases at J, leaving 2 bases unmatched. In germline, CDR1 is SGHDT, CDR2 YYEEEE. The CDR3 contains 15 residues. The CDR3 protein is CASSLGLAGTYEQYF. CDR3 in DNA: TGTGCCAGCAGCTTGGGACTAGCGGGCACCTACGAGCAGTACTTC.